Following are 24 T cell receptor beta chains from one sample sequenced in a study of human T cells and chemical hapten exposure (dated by TCRdb to the early 2020s). Library method: RACE. The data were produced on a NextSeq 500. TCRdb took the public reads, trimmed them with fastp at Q25, ran MiXCR for clone calling and kept in-frame beta chains. Duplicate CDR3 protein sequences are folded into a single record with the most common DNA and genes. The sample table records around 120,000 distinct CDR3 sequences; roughly 9.6% of these occur just once. The ten biggest clones cover under 4.5% of the sample. In the paper's terms, the time point label means: patch test 1, 2 weeks after DPC sensitization. Read against the paper, the sample's treatment or condition label means: therapeutic diphenylcyclopropenone sensitization with weekly scalp DPC. This specimen consisted of whole blood, obtained in connection with sensitization to the hapten diphenylcyclopropenone (DPC). The receptors shown here come from a woman aged 40 to 50 with alopecia areata. Some clones in this sample may be carry-over from other donors' samples.

The chain combines TRBV18 with TRBJ2-5; 9 bases are a match to TRBD2. The CDR3 consists of 16 residues. The germline V gene encodes CDR1 KGHSH and CDR2 LQKENI. Losses at the gene ends were 3 bases for V and 1 base for J; bases not matched to a gene: 6. This CDR3 reads CASSPRLAGIQETQYF. The CDR3 DNA reads as TGTGCCAGCTCACCGCGTCTAGCGGGGATCCAAGAGACCCAGTACTTC.

This clonotype was observed a few times. Here the CDR3 DNA reads TGCAGTGCTAGAGATGGGGCGGGGGGGCTCCGTGGTGAGCAGTTCTTC. It yields the protein CSARDGAGGLRGEQFF. The chain combines TRBV20-1 with TRBJ2-1; 9 positions agree with TRBD2. The V segment lost 0 bases and the J segment 9 bases; nucleotides outside the gene matches: 12. Germline lookup yields CDR1 DFQATT and CDR2 SNEGSKA (reference sequence). The CDR3 runs 16 residues.

This clonotype was detected many times. CDR3 in amino acids: CASSPGAGLAGADTQYF. CDR3 nucleotides: TGTGCCAGCAGCCCGGGGGCGGGGCTAGCGGGGGCAGATACGCAGTATTTT. This chain links TRBV7-2 with TRBJ2-3; 10 bases are a match to TRBD2. This CDR3 contains 17 residues. Germline V gene sequence: CDR1 SGHTA, CDR2 FQGNSA. The V gene end was trimmed by 5 bases and the J gene end by 4 bases; junction bases not matched to a gene: 12.

This clonotype was observed a few times. This CDR3 reads CASSYSGTSGSSYNEQFF. The CDR3 nucleotides read TGTGCCAGCAGTTACTCGGGGACTAGCGGGAGCTCCTACAATGAGCAGTTCTTC. The chain carries TRBV6-5 and TRBJ2-1, with TRBD2 matching over 14 bases. Germline V lookup: CDR1 MNHEY, CDR2 SVGAGI. This CDR3 region has 18 residues. V gave up 0 bases and J gave up 0 bases; unmatched junction bases: 1.

The chain is built from TRBV4-1 and TRBJ2-7; no definite D call. Germline V gives CDR1 MGHRA, CDR2 YSYEKL. The V end was cut by 0 bases, the J end by 3 bases, with 6 bases between. The CDR3 has 13 residues. CDR3 sequence: CASSQDMGYEQYF. Written as DNA, the CDR3 is TGCGCCAGCAGCCAAGATATGGGCTACGAGCAGTACTTC.

This clonotype was picked up a small number of times. V and J are TRBV11-3 and TRBJ2-1; 8 nucleotides agree with TRBD2. This CDR3 has 15 residues. J lost 2 bases, V lost 5 bases, and 5 bases had no gene match. CDR1 and CDR2 (germline): SGHNT, YENEEA. CDR3 coding DNA: TGTGCCAGCAGCGCAGCGGGAGTGGCCTACAATGAGCAGTTCTTC. Translating gives CASSAAGVAYNEQFF.

This clonotype has only a few counts. The chain has TRBV10-3 and TRBJ1-1, with TRBD1 as a possible D gene (5 bases). The V end was cut by 7 bases, the J end by 4 bases, with 16 bases between. The CDR3 loop spans 14 amino acids. Germline CDR1 and CDR2: ENHRY and SYGVKD. CDR3 bases: TGTGCCATCACCGCAGGGATGGTAGGCACTGAAGCTTTCTTT. Its protein is CAITAGMVGTEAFF.

In its sample, this clonotype was seen a few times. The gene calls are TRBV7-2 and TRBJ2-3; 8 bases agree with TRBD2. The V gene end was trimmed by 5 bases and the J gene end by 1 base; junction bases not matched to a gene: 8. Germline assignment: CDR1 SGHTA and CDR2 FQGNSA. This CDR3 is built from 16 residues. In DNA form, the CDR3 reads TGTGCCAGCAGCCCCGGGGCAGCGGGGGGCACAGATACGCAGTATTTT. Translating it yields CASSPGAAGGTDTQYF. The whole variable domain, filled in from reference TRBV7-2 and TRBJ2-3, reads GAGVSQSPSNKVTEKGKDVELRCDPISGHTALYWYRQSLGQGLEFLIYFQGNSAPDKSGLPSDRFSAERTGGSVSTLTIQRTQQEDSAVYLCASSPGAAGGTDTQYFGPGTRLTVL.

This rearrangement joins TRBV13 to TRBJ2-2, with 8 positions matching TRBD1. CDR3 size: 14 residues. The V gene end was trimmed by 6 bases and the J gene end by 2 bases; junction bases not matched to a gene: 2. Germline CDR1 and CDR2: PRHDT and FYEKMQ (reference sequence). The CDR3 reads CASRPGGNTGELFF. The DNA for the CDR3 is TGTGCCAGCAGACCAGGGGGCAACACCGGGGAGCTGTTTTTT.

This clonotype showed up just a few times. CDR3 protein: CASRSSGGDRNEQFF. The CDR3 coding sequence is TGTGCCAGCAGGAGTTCGGGGGGGGACCGCAATGAGCAGTTCTTC. This chain connects TRBV6-2 or TRBV6-3 to TRBJ2-1; 8 bases agree with TRBD2. Germline CDR1 reads MNHEY; CDR2 reads SVGEGT. The CDR3 spans 15 residues. After removal of 6 bases from V and 6 bases from J, the junction contained 10 bases not matched to a gene.

This clonotype appeared a few times. The chain has TRBV6-1 and TRBJ2-3, with TRBD1 matching over 10 bases. The CDR3 sequence is 15 residues long. The V gene end was trimmed by 6 bases and the J gene end by 5 bases; junction bases not matched to a gene: 8. Germline assignment: CDR1 MNHNS and CDR2 SASEGT. The CDR3 reads CASRRRDRGVDTQYF. In DNA, the CDR3 is TGTGCCAGCAGGAGACGGGACAGGGGCGTAGATACGCAGTATTTT.

This clonotype was seen ten or more times. The V call is TRBV20-1, the J call TRBJ2-5; TRBD2 is a possible D gene (5 bases). The germline V gene has CDR1 DFQATT and CDR2 SNEGSKA (reference sequence). The CDR3 length is 12 residues. The V gene lost 3 bases and the J gene lost 5 bases, with 10 bases spanning the gap. The CDR3 DNA follows: TGCAGTGCTAGGTCCGGGGTGGAGACCCAGTACTTC. Its translation is CSARSGVETQYF.

This clonotype was seen a few times. The chain carries TRBV6-1 and TRBJ1-4; no definite D call. The CDR3 extends over 13 amino acids. V was clipped by 2 bases and J by 7 bases, with 8 bases between them. Germline lookup yields CDR1 MNHNS and CDR2 SASEGT. CDR3 in amino acids: CASSEPGSEKLFF. The CDR3 coding sequence is TGTGCCAGCAGTGAACCGGGAAGTGAAAAACTGTTTTTT.

This clonotype came up many times. This chain joins TRBV27 and TRBJ2-7; D unclear. V was cut by 1 base and J by 2 bases, with 12 bases left in between. Germline V gene data show CDR1 as MNHEY and CDR2 as SMNVEV (reference sequence). This CDR3 contains 15 residues. The CDR3 DNA sequence: TGTGCCAGCAGTTTATTTTTGGGCAGGACCTACGAGCAGTACTTC. Amino acids: CASSLFLGRTYEQYF.

This clonotype showed up many times. This rearrangement joins TRBV12-5 to TRBJ2-1; 12 nucleotides match TRBD2. V gave up 4 bases and J gave up 8 bases; unmatched junction bases: 12. The CDR3 runs 17 residues. Germline V CDR1 and CDR2: LGHNT, FRNRAP. Written as DNA, the CDR3 is TGTGCTAGTGGTTCAGACCCCGGGACTAGCGGGTCCCATGAGCAGTTCTTC. Amino acids: CASGSDPGTSGSHEQFF.

This clonotype was seen a few times. The chain links TRBV30 to TRBJ2-5; possibly TRBD1 for D (5 bases). In germline, CDR1 is GTSNPN, CDR2 SVGIG (reference sequence). Trimming shortened V by 0 bases and J by 1 base, and 12 bases separated the two germline ends. This CDR3 region has 15 residues. The CDR3 coding sequence is TGTGCCTGGAGTGTAGGGGTGGGCCCCCAAGAGACCCAGTACTTC. It encodes CAWSVGVGPQETQYF.

The chain combines TRBV11-2 with TRBJ1-6; 8 bases are shared with TRBD1. Trimming removed 5 bases from V and 5 bases from J; junction bases left unmatched: 8. The germline CDR1 and CDR2 sequences are SGHAT and FQNNGV. The CDR3 covers 16 residues. The CDR3 loop reads CASSRPRGQNNSPLHF. The CDR3 DNA follows: TGTGCCAGCAGCCGCCCCAGGGGGCAGAATAATTCACCCCTCCACTTT.

As for this clonotype: A much larger clone is a single base away; this may be a read error. The chain carries TRBV7-9 and TRBJ2-7, with D hard to call. The CDR3 consists of 12 residues. In germline, CDR1 is SEHNR, CDR2 FQNEAQ (reference sequence). The CDR3 coding sequence is TGTGCCAGCAGCCCAACTAACTACGGGCAGTACTTC. It is translated as CASSPTNYGQYF.

This clonotype has a count of ten or more. The chain employs TRBV7-2 and TRBJ2-1; unclear D gene. The CDR3 consists of 16 residues. Germline V gene data show CDR1 as SGHTA and CDR2 as FQGNSA. V was pared by 1 base and J by 0 bases, with 10 bases between. The CDR3 spells CASSLVGRSSYNEQFF. CDR3 DNA sequence: TGTGCCAGCAGCTTAGTTGGCAGGAGCTCCTACAATGAGCAGTTCTTC.

V and J are TRBV7-3 and TRBJ2-7; D call uncertain. CDR3 length: 15 residues. The germline V gene encodes CDR1 SGHTA and CDR2 FQGTGA. Trimming stripped 2 bases from V and 0 bases from J, with 11 bases between. The CDR3 spells CASSLGRPSSYEQYF. The DNA of the CDR3 is TGTGCCAGCAGCTTAGGCAGACCGAGCTCCTACGAGCAGTACTTC. Full variable domain (missing parts from reference TRBV7-3 and TRBJ2-7): GAGVSQTPSNKVTEKGKYVELRCDPISGHTALYWYRQSLGQGPEFLIYFQGTGAADDSGLPNDRFFAVRPEGSVSTLKIQRTERGDSAVYLCASSLGRPSSYEQYFGPGTRLTVT.

This clonotype was found many times. The chain has TRBV10-3 and TRBJ1-1; TRBD1 matches 8 bases. The germline V gene encodes CDR1 ENHRY and CDR2 SYGVKD. The V and J ends lost 2 bases and 4 bases, in that order; junction bases with no gene match: 6. The CDR3 loop spans 15 amino acids. CDR3 amino acids: CAISEPGQAITEAFF. DNA of the CDR3: TGTGCCATCAGTGAGCCGGGACAGGCGATCACTGAAGCTTTCTTT.

This clonotype was seen a few times. The chain joins TRBV9 to TRBJ2-7; 11 nucleotides agree with TRBD1. The CDR3 sequence is 14 residues long. The germline gives CDR1 SGDLS, CDR2 YYNGEE. Trimming removed 1 base from V and 6 bases from J; junction bases left unmatched: 3. CDR3 DNA: TGTGCCAGCAGCGTACTGGACAGGGGGCGCGAGCAGTACTTC. Protein: CASSVLDRGREQYF.

This clonotype was recorded many times. V is TRBV24-1 and J is TRBJ1-2, with D possibly TRBD1 on 6 matching bases. This CDR3 has 15 amino acids. CDR1 is KGHDR, CDR2 SFDVKD, per germline. V was pared by 3 bases and J by 0 bases, with 10 bases between. The CDR3 nucleotides are TGTGCCACCAGTGATGATGACAGGCCTAACTATGGCTACACCTTC. Protein: CATSDDDRPNYGYTF.

This clonotype was seen repeatedly, ten times or more. V gene TRBV7-6 combines with J gene TRBJ1-1; weak D call: TRBD1 (6 bases). The germline V gene encodes CDR1 SGHVS and CDR2 FNYEAQ. The CDR3 is 14 residues long. V was shortened by 1 base and J by 3 bases, with 9 bases between the two germline ends. The chain's CDR3 is CASSLGRGDTEAFF. The CDR3 DNA reads as TGTGCCAGCAGCTTAGGCAGGGGAGACACTGAAGCTTTCTTT.